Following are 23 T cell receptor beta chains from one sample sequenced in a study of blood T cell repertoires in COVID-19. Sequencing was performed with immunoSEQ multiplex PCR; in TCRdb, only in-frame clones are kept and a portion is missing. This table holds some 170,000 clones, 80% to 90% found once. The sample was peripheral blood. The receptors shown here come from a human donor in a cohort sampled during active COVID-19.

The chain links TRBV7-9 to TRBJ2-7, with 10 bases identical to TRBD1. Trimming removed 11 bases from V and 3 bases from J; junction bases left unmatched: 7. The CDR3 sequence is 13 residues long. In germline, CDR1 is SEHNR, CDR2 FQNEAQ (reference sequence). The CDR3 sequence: CAVDGTGVYEQYF. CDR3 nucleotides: TGTGCCGTAGACGGGACAGGGGTCTACGAGCAGTACTTC.

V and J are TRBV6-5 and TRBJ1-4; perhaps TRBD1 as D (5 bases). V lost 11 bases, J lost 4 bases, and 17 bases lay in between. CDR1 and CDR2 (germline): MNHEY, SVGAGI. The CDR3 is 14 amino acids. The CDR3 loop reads CAAAAPQGNEKLFF. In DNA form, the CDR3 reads TGTGCCGCCGCCGCCCCCCAGGGTAATGAAAAACTGTTTTTT.

The CDR3 region is CAISGDTFNTEAFF. The CDR3 DNA is TGTGCCATCAGTGGTGACACCTTTAACACTGAAGCTTTCTTT. The chain combines TRBV10-3 with TRBJ1-1; unclear D gene. The V and J ends lost 4 bases and 2 bases respectively, with 11 bases between them. The CDR3 runs to 14 residues. Germline V lookup: CDR1 ENHRY, CDR2 SYGVKD.

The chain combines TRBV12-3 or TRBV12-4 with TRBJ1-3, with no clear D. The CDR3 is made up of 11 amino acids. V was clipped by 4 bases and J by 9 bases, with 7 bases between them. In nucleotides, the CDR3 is TGTGCCAGCAGTTCGAGCGGCACCATATATTTT. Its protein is CASSSSGTIYF.

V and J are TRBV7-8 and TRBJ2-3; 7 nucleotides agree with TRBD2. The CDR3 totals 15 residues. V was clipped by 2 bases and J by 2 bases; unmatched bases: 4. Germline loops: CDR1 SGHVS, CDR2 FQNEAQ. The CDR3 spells CASSLKRDYTDTQYF. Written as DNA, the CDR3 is TGTGCCAGCAGCTTAAAGCGGGACTACACAGATACGCAGTATTTT.

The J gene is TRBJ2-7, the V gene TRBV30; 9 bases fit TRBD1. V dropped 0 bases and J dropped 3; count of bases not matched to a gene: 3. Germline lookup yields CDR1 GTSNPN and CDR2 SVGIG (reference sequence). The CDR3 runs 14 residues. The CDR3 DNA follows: TGTGCCTGGAGTGTAGGGGACAGGGTCTACGAGCAGTACTTC. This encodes CAWSVGDRVYEQYF.

Here the CDR3 reads CASSEYLAGANTGELFF. The CDR3 bases are TGTGCCAGCAGTGAATATCTGGCAGGGGCGAACACCGGGGAGCTGTTTTTT. The chain has TRBV25-1 and TRBJ2-2, with a possible D match to TRBD1 (6 bases). Per germline, CDR1 MGHDK and CDR2 SYGVNS. The CDR3 runs 17 residues. Trimming pared 0 bases from V and 0 bases from J, leaving 11 bases between.

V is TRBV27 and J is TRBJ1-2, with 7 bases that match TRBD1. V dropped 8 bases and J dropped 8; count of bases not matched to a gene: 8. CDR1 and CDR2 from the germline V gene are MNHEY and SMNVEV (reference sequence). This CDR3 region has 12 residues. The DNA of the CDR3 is TGTGCCAGCGGCTCGACAGGGTCCGGCTACACCTTC. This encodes CASGSTGSGYTF.

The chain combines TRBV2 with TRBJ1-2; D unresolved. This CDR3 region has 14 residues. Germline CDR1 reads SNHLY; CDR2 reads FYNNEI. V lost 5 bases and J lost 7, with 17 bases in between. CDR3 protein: CASSSPRWPGGYTF. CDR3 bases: TGTGCCAGCAGTAGCCCTCGTTGGCCAGGTGGCTACACCTTC.

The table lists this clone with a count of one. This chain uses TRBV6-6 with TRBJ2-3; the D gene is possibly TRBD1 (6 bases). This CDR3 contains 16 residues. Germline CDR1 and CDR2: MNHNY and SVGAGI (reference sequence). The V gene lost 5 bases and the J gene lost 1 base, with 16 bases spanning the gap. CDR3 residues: CASSRTGFGGTDTQYF. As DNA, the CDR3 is TGTGCCAGCAGTCGAACAGGGTTTGGGGGCACAGATACGCAGTATTTT.

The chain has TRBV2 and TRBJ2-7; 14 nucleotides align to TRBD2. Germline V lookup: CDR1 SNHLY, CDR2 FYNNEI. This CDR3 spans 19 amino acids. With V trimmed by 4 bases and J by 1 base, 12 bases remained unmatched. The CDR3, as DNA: TGTGCCAGCAGTGCCACCTTAGGACTAGCGGGAGGACCTTCCTACGAGCAGTACTTC. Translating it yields CASSATLGLAGGPSYEQYF. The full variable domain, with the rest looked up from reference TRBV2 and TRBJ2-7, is EPEVTQTPSHQVTQMGQEVILRCVPISNHLYFYWYRQILGQKVEFLVSFYNNEISEKSEIFDDQFSVERPDGSNFTLKIRSTKLEDSAMYFCASSATLGLAGGPSYEQYFGPGTRLTVT.

The chain's CDR3 is CASSKLSGETQYF. In DNA form, the CDR3 reads TGTGCCAGCAGCAAACTAAGCGGGGAGACCCAGTACTTC. The chain carries TRBV9 and TRBJ2-5; a possible D gene is TRBD2 (6 bases). Trimming cost V 4 bases and J 5 bases, with 12 bases left between them. Germline lookup yields CDR1 SGDLS and CDR2 YYNGEE. The CDR3 has 13 amino acids. Complete variable domain (other parts from reference TRBV9 and TRBJ2-5): DSGVTQTPKHLITATGQRVTLRCSPRSGDLSVYWYQQSLDQGLQFLIQYYNGEERAKGNILERFSAQQFPDLHSELNLSSLELGDSALYFCASSKLSGETQYFGPGTRLLVL.

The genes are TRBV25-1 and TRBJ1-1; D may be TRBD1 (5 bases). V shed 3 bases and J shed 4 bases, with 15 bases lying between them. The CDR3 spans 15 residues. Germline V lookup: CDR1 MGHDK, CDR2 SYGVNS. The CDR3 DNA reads TGTGCCAGCAGTGACTCTGGCAGGGTGGCCACTGAAGCTTTCTTT. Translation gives CASSDSGRVATEAFF. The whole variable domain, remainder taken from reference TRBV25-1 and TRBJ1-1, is EADIYQTPRYLVIGTGKKITLECSQTMGHDKMYWYQQDPGMELHLIHYSYGVNSTEKGDLSSESTVSRIRTEHFPLTLESARPSHTSQYLCASSDSGRVATEAFFGQGTRLTVV.

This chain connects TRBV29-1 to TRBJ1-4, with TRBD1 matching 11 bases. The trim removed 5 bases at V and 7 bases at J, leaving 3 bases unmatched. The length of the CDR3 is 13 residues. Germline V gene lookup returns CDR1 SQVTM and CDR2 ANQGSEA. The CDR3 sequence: CSVKGTGGEKLFF. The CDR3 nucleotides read TGCAGCGTTAAGGGGACAGGGGGTGAAAAACTGTTTTTT.

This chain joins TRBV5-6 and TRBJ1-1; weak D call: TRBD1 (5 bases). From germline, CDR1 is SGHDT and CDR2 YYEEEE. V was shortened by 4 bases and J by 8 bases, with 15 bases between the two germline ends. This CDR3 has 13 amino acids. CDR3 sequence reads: CASSLTLAGEAFF. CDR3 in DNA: TGTGCCAGCAGCCTAACTCTGGCAGGGGAAGCTTTCTTT.

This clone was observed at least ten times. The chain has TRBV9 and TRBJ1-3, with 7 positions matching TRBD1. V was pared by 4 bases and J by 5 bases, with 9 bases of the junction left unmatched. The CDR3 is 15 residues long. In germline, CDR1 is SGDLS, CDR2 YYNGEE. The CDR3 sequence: CASSPGQVPRNTIYF. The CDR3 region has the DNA TGTGCCAGCAGCCCTGGACAGGTTCCAAGAAACACCATATATTTT. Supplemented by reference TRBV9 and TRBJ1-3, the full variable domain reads DSGVTQTPKHLITATGQRVTLRCSPRSGDLSVYWYQQSLDQGLQFLIQYYNGEERAKGNILERFSAQQFPDLHSELNLSSLELGDSALYFCASSPGQVPRNTIYFGEGSWLTVV.

The CDR3 is CASSYRGQGSYNEQFF. Written as DNA, the CDR3 is TGTGCCAGCAGTTATAGGGGACAGGGCTCCTACAATGAGCAGTTCTTC. The chain couples TRBV6-5 to TRBJ2-1, with 9 positions matching TRBD1. The J segment lost 0 bases and the V segment lost 3 bases, leaving 3 bases of the junction unmatched. The germline V gene encodes CDR1 MNHEY and CDR2 SVGAGI. This CDR3 comprises 16 residues.

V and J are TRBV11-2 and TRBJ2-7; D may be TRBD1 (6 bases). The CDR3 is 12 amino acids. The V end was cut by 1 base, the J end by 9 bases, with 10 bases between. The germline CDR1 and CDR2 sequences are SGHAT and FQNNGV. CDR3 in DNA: TGTGCCAGCAGCTTAGCTCCAGGGGCGCAGTACTTC. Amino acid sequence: CASSLAPGAQYF.

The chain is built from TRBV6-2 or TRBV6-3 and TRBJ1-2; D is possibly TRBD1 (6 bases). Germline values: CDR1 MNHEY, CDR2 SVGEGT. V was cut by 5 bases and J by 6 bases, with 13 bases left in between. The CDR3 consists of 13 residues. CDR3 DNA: TGTGCCAGCAGTCTACAGGGAGAGAATGGCTACACCTTC. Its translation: CASSLQGENGYTF.

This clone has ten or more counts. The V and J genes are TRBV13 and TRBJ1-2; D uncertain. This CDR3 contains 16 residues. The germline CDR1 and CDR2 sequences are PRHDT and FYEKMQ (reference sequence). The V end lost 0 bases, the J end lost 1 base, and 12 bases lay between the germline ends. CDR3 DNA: TGTGCCAGCAGCTTAGGGCCCGCTGGCGGTAACTATGGCTACACCTTC. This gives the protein CASSLGPAGGNYGYTF.

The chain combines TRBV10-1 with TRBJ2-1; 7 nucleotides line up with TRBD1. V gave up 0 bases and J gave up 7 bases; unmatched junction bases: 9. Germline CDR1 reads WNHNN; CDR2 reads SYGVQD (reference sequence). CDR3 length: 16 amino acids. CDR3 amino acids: CASSESVGTAKNEQFF. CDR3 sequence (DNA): TGCGCCAGCAGTGAGTCGGTTGGGACAGCCAAAAATGAGCAGTTCTTC.

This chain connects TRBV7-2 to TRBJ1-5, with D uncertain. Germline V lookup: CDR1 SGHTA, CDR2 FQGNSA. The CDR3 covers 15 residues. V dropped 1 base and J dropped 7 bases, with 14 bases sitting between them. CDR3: CASSLGGQISQPQHF. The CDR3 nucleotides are TGTGCCAGCAGCTTAGGCGGGCAGATATCCCAGCCCCAGCATTTT.

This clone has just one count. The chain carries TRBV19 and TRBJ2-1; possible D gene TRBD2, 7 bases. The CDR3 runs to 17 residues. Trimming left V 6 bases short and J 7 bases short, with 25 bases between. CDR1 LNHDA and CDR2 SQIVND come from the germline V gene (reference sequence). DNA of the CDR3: TGTGCCAGTAGGTATAGGGGGGGTGCAGGGGATCGGAATGAGCAGTTCTTC. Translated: CASRYRGGAGDRNEQFF.